The 29 T cell receptor beta chains reported below all come from one sample, sequenced in a study of blood T cells in healthy people across ages (dated by TCRdb to the mid-2010s). The library was made by 5' RACE. Reads for this sample came from an Illumina HiSeq 2500. The second PCR ran for about 6 to 12 cycles and used a J-beta primer mix along with a sample-barcoded 5' primer. TCRdb reran the public reads through fastp at Q25 and MiXCR, keeping productive beta chains. Rows with one shared CDR3 protein collapse into an entry with the most common genes and DNA. This sample is represented by hundreds of thousands of distinct CDR3 sequences; 58% of them were singletons. The ten largest make up approximately 23% of the sample. Sequencing was performed on blood. The receptors were sampled from a man aged 30 to 39 in good health.

The chain links TRBV20-1 to TRBJ2-1; TRBD2 aligns across 10 bases. The CDR3 covers 15 residues. The germline V gene encodes CDR1 DFQATT and CDR2 SNEGSKA (reference sequence). This chain's CDR3 is CSVRISGRAYNEQFF. The CDR3 DNA reads as TGCAGCGTACGAATAAGCGGGAGGGCCTACAATGAGCAGTTCTTC.

The chain combines TRBV20-1 with TRBJ1-1; no reliable D call. Looked up from germline, CDR1 is DFQATT and CDR2 is SNEGSKA (reference sequence). V lost 1 base to trimming and J lost 7 bases, with 10 bases between them. The CDR3 consists of 12 residues. The CDR3 is CSARVQIGEAFF. The CDR3 DNA follows: TGCAGTGCTAGAGTACAGATCGGTGAAGCTTTCTTT.

This clonotype was counted between two and nine times. CDR3 DNA sequence: TGTGCCAGCAGTTTAACAGGGTTCGGTAGCGAGCAGTACTTC. Translation gives CASSLTGFGSEQYF. This rearrangement joins TRBV6-5 to TRBJ2-7; possibly TRBD1 for D (6 bases). There are 14 residues in the CDR3. Germline V gene sequence: CDR1 MNHEY, CDR2 SVGAGI. Trimming removed 4 bases at V and 6 bases at J, with 16 bases between.

This clonotype was recorded only once. The chain recombines TRBV6-2 or TRBV6-3 with TRBJ2-1; D may be TRBD2 (7 bases). Germline CDR1 MNHEY, CDR2 SVGEGT. V lost 8 bases and J 5 bases, leaving 13 bases between the germline ends. This CDR3 region has 13 residues. CDR3 bases: TGTGCCAGCTGGGAGGGGGGGGACAATGAGCAGTTCTTC. Translated, it gives CASWEGGDNEQFF.

This sequence joins TRBV2 and TRBJ2-5, with 8 nucleotides matching TRBD1. The J segment lost 4 bases and the V segment lost 6 bases, leaving 10 bases of the junction unmatched. The CDR3 sequence is 15 residues long. Germline CDR1 is SNHLY and CDR2 is FYNNEI. The CDR3 loop is CASSSSRQGRETQYF. The CDR3 bases are TGTGCCAGCAGCTCATCCCGACAGGGGCGAGAGACCCAGTACTTC.

This rearrangement joins TRBV5-1 to TRBJ1-1; no definite D call. The V gene lost 3 bases and the J gene lost 4 bases, with 13 bases spanning the gap. The CDR3 extends over 14 amino acids. From germline, CDR1 is SGHRS and CDR2 YFSETQ. Written as DNA, the CDR3 is TGCGCCAGCAGCTCGAGACGGTCCCCCACTGAAGCTTTCTTT. Residues: CASSSRRSPTEAFF.

This chain's CDR3 is CASSQDLGGIQYF. The CDR3 nucleotides are TGCGCCAGCAGCCAAGATCTCGGGGGCATTCAGTACTTC. The V gene is TRBV4-3, the J gene TRBJ2-4; TRBD2 might be the D (6 bases). V shed 0 bases and J shed 9 bases, with 9 bases lying between them. The CDR3 sequence is 13 residues long. CDR1 is LGHNA and CDR2 is YSLEER in the germline V gene.

This clonotype came up once. V is TRBV6-5 and J is TRBJ1-2; D perhaps matches TRBD1 (6 bases). V gave up 4 bases and J gave up 0 bases, with 21 bases separating them. The germline gives CDR1 MNHEY, CDR2 SVGAGI. The CDR3 is made up of 18 amino acids. The CDR3 DNA reads as TGTGCCAGCAGTTGGCGACCGGGACAAGGAAAAGCTAACTATGGCTACACCTTC. Translated: CASSWRPGQGKANYGYTF.

The chain combines TRBV28 with TRBJ2-6; D gene uncertain. V lost 6 bases and J lost 4, with 19 bases in between. CDR1 MDHEN and CDR2 SYDVKM come from the germline V gene. The CDR3 loop spans 17 amino acids. The CDR3 spells CASSPPTLSSGANVLTF. As DNA, the CDR3 is TGTGCCAGCAGCCCCCCGACACTTTCCTCGGGGGCCAACGTCCTGACTTTC.

This clonotype was observed a few times. The rearrangement uses TRBV6-6 and TRBJ2-7; D tentatively reads TRBD1 or TRBD2 (5 bases each). Germline CDR1 MNHNY, CDR2 SVGAGI (reference sequence). This CDR3 contains 14 residues. V lost 7 bases and J 0 bases, leaving 13 bases between the germline ends. The CDR3 region is CASTHRDGSYEQYF. The CDR3 coding sequence is TGTGCCAGCACTCACCGGGACGGCTCCTACGAGCAGTACTTC.

The sample holds a few counts of this clonotype. V usage is TRBV29-1 and J usage is TRBJ2-1; TRBD2 matches 13 bases. This CDR3 is built from 17 residues. V lost 7 bases to trimming and J lost 6 bases; unmatched junction nucleotides: 15. The germline V gene encodes CDR1 SQVTM and CDR2 ANQGSEA. The CDR3 is CSANLNPGLAGSNEQFF. In nucleotides, the CDR3 is TGCAGCGCAAATTTAAATCCGGGACTAGCGGGGTCCAATGAGCAGTTCTTC.

This clonotype was seen a few times. The J gene is TRBJ1-5, the V gene TRBV7-9; no definite D call. V lost 6 bases and J 0 bases, leaving 3 bases between the germline ends. This CDR3 region has 12 residues. Per the germline V gene, CDR1 is SEHNR and CDR2 is FQNEAQ (reference sequence). The CDR3 sequence: CASSHSNQPQHF. DNA of the CDR3: TGTGCCAGCAGTCATAGCAATCAGCCCCAGCATTTT.

This rearrangement joins TRBV20-1 to TRBJ2-1; D gene uncertain. Germline assignment: CDR1 DFQATT and CDR2 SNEGSKA (reference sequence). Between the trimmed V and J ends, which lost 7 bases and 2 bases, there was a span of 15 bases. The CDR3 is 14 amino acids. The CDR3 spells CSVPFRDTYNEQFF. The CDR3 nucleotides are TGCAGTGTCCCGTTTAGGGATACCTACAATGAGCAGTTCTTC.

Points on this clonotype: A much larger clone lies a single base off, so this may be a read error. V and J are TRBV7-3 and TRBJ2-1; 10 bases align to TRBD2. Germline CDR1 reads SGHTA; CDR2 reads FQGTGA. The CDR3 has 14 residues. V lost 4 bases, J lost 9 bases, and 6 bases stayed unmatched. DNA of the CDR3: TGTGCCAGCAGCTCTGGGGCTAGCGGGAGTGAGCAGTTCTTC. Translated: CASSSGASGSEQFF.

J is TRBJ2-1 and V is TRBV18; TRBD2 agrees at 8 bases. Unmatched junction bases numbered 8, after V lost 6 bases and J lost 4 bases. There are 15 residues in the CDR3. Germline CDR1 is KGHSH and CDR2 is LQKENI. As DNA, the CDR3 is TGTGCCAGCTCTCCCAGCGGGAGCATATACAATGAGCAGTTCTTC. Amino acids: CASSPSGSIYNEQFF.

This chain links TRBV10-3 with TRBJ2-1; possible D gene TRBD2, 5 bases. Trimming cost V 0 bases and J 0 bases, with 6 bases left between them. Germline CDR1 reads ENHRY; CDR2 reads SYGVKD. The CDR3 consists of 15 residues. Written as DNA, the CDR3 is TGTGCCATCAGTGAGTCTGGGAGCTCCTACAATGAGCAGTTCTTC. This sequence encodes CAISESGSSYNEQFF.

This clonotype was counted a few times. J is TRBJ2-7 and V is TRBV18; 8 bases map to TRBD1. J lost 5 bases, V lost 6 bases, and 9 bases had no gene match. This CDR3 has 14 residues. From germline, CDR1 is KGHSH and CDR2 LQKENI. In DNA form, the CDR3 reads TGTGCCAGCTCCGCCGGACAGGGTTACCACGAGCAGTACTTC. This codes for CASSAGQGYHEQYF. Filled out from reference TRBV18 and TRBJ2-7, the complete variable domain reads NAGVMQNPRHLVRRRGQEARLRCSPMKGHSHVYWYRQLPEEGLKFMVYLQKENIIDESGMPKERFSAEFPKEGPSILRIQQVVRGDSAAYFCASSAGQGYHEQYFGPGTRLTVT.

Only one count was recorded for this clonotype. V and J are TRBV12-3 or TRBV12-4 and TRBJ2-5; D is uncertain. V was cut by 0 bases and J by 5 bases, with 16 bases left in between. The CDR3 extends over 16 amino acids. In DNA, the CDR3 is TGTGCCAGCAGTTTAGCGCTGTCTAGTGGTCCGGAGACCCAGTACTTC. It is translated as CASSLALSSGPETQYF.

This clonotype has a handful of counts. The rearrangement links TRBV28 to TRBJ2-1, with TRBD2 identical over 9 bases. This CDR3 has 17 residues. Germline V gives CDR1 MDHEN, CDR2 SYDVKM. V shed 1 base and J 2 bases; nucleotides not matched to a gene: 6. CDR3 region: CASSLSPLAGTYNEQFF. The CDR3 DNA reads as TGTGCCAGCAGTTTATCTCCTCTAGCGGGGACCTACAATGAGCAGTTCTTC.

This clonotype was recorded many times. The chain links TRBV20-1 to TRBJ2-7, with TRBD1 matching over 11 bases. V was pared by 4 bases and J by 4 bases, with 3 bases of the junction left unmatched. The CDR3 runs to 13 residues. Germline CDR1 is DFQATT and CDR2 is SNEGSKA (reference sequence). The DNA for the CDR3 is TGCAGTGCTACCGGGACAGGGGGTTACGAGCAGTACTTC. Residues: CSATGTGGYEQYF.

In its sample, this clonotype was seen a few times. V gene TRBV29-1 combines with J gene TRBJ2-3; a weak D match, TRBD1 (6 bases). Trimming shortened V by 3 bases and J by 4 bases, and 11 bases separated the two germline ends. Germline assignment: CDR1 SQVTM and CDR2 ANQGSEA. This CDR3 spans 13 amino acids. The CDR3 DNA is TGCAGCGTTGATCCCAGGGGCTCAGATACGCAGTATTTT. This gives the protein CSVDPRGSDTQYF.

This clonotype was detected only a few times. The chain joins TRBV6-1 to TRBJ2-4, with 12 bases lining up with TRBD2. J was trimmed by 13 bases and V by 6 bases; bases with no gene match: 22. This CDR3 region has 18 residues. CDR1 is MNHNS and CDR2 is SASEGT in the germline V gene. This chain's CDR3 is CASSRDGGRLAGVWEQYF. The CDR3 DNA reads TGTGCCAGCAGCCGGGACGGCGGACGACTAGCGGGAGTCTGGGAGCAGTACTTC.

The V call is TRBV7-2, the J call TRBJ2-1; 8 nucleotides line up with TRBD1. J was trimmed by 6 bases and V by 4 bases; bases with no gene match: 8. Germline-derived CDR1 and CDR2 are SGHTA and FQGNSA. CDR3 size: 15 residues. CDR3 bases: TGTGCCAGCAGCTCCGGAGGGACAGGTATCAATGAGCAGTTCTTC. This encodes CASSSGGTGINEQFF. The full variable domain, in which reference TRBV7-2 and TRBJ2-1 provide the parts outside the CDR3, is GAGVSQSPSNKVTEKGKDVELRCDPISGHTALYWYRQSLGQGLEFLIYFQGNSAPDKSGLPSDRFSAERTGGSVSTLTIQRTQQEDSAVYLCASSSGGTGINEQFFGPGTRLTVL.

The chain combines TRBV7-2 with TRBJ2-7, with 8 nucleotides matching TRBD2. The germline V gene encodes CDR1 SGHTA and CDR2 FQGNSA. This CDR3 is built from 15 residues. J lost 3 bases, V lost 1 base, and 5 bases had no gene match. The CDR3 spells CASSLDGTRIYEQYF. The CDR3 coding sequence is TGTGCCAGCAGCTTAGACGGGACTAGGATCTACGAGCAGTACTTC.

The chain joins TRBV2 to TRBJ2-1, with D hard to call. This CDR3 contains 13 residues. V dropped 2 bases and J dropped 8 bases, with 10 bases sitting between them. CDR1 and CDR2 from the germline V gene are SNHLY and FYNNEI. CDR3 sequence reads: CASSERPPDEQFF. CDR3 sequence (DNA): TGTGCCAGCAGTGAACGGCCTCCCGATGAGCAGTTCTTC.

The chain joins TRBV7-9 to TRBJ2-1; either TRBD1 or TRBD2 may supply D (6 bases each). Germline-derived CDR1 and CDR2 are SEHNR and FQNEAQ (reference sequence). The CDR3 is 14 residues long. V was trimmed by 5 bases and J by 8 bases, leaving 16 bases between them. The CDR3 DNA reads as TGTGCCAGCAGCCAAACGAACGGGGGCGATGAGCAGTTCTTC. Translation: CASSQTNGGDEQFF.

CDR3: CASSGRDSWTPDTQYF. For the CDR3, the DNA is TGTGCCAGCAGTGGGAGAGACTCCTGGACCCCAGATACGCAGTATTTT. This sequence joins TRBV2 and TRBJ2-3; D is unresolved. Deletions cut 4 bases from V and 4 bases from J, with 18 bases between. The CDR3 runs 16 residues. Germline V lookup: CDR1 SNHLY, CDR2 FYNNEI.

This chain links TRBV6-6 with TRBJ2-7; no clear D. CDR1 is MNHNY and CDR2 is SVGAGI in the germline V gene (reference sequence). V gave up 2 bases and J gave up 5 bases, with 13 bases separating them. CDR3 size: 14 residues. The CDR3 is CASSYTVVNHEQYF. CDR3 bases: TGTGCCAGCAGTTACACCGTCGTTAACCACGAGCAGTACTTC.

The chain combines TRBV5-1 with TRBJ2-2; 8 bases line up with TRBD2. Germline V gene sequence: CDR1 SGHRS, CDR2 YFSETQ. The CDR3 loop spans 15 amino acids. J gave up 4 bases and V 7 bases, and 9 bases lay outside the gene matches. The CDR3 coding sequence is TGCGCCAGCGCCCCGCGGGGGGCGGTCACCGGGGAGCTGTTTTTT. Translation gives CASAPRGAVTGELFF.